These 15 T cell receptor beta chains were all obtained from the same sample, sequenced in a study of blood T cell repertoires in COVID-19. Some clones are missing from TCRdb's copy, which holds only in-frame ones; the method was immunoSEQ multiplex PCR. The repertoire includes roughly 150,000 clones, about 80% of them detected once, and 8% sits in the top ten. The sample taken for sequencing was peripheral blood. These receptor sequences come from a human donor in a cohort sampled during active COVID-19.

The chain is built from TRBV28 and TRBJ2-1, with TRBD2 matching 9 bases. The germline V gene has CDR1 MDHEN and CDR2 SYDVKM. This CDR3 region has 16 residues. V lost 7 bases and J lost 7; bases outside the gene matches: 14. CDR3 loop: CASNPAGGTKGNEQFF. The CDR3 nucleotides are TGTGCCAGCAATCCCGCGGGGGGGACCAAGGGGAATGAGCAGTTCTTC. Complete variable domain (other parts from reference TRBV28 and TRBJ2-1): DVKVTQSSRYLVKRTGEKVFLECVQDMDHENMFWYRQDPGLGLRLIYFSYDVKMKEKGDIPEGYSVSREKKERFSLILESASTNQTSMYLCASNPAGGTKGNEQFFGPGTRLTVL.

V usage is TRBV10-3 and J usage is TRBJ2-1; perhaps TRBD1 as D (6 bases). Per germline, CDR1 ENHRY and CDR2 SYGVKD. The CDR3 loop spans 12 amino acids. The V gene lost 6 bases and the J gene lost 13 bases, with 16 bases spanning the gap. CDR3 coding DNA: TGTGCCATCAGCGATAGAACAGGGTCACAGTTCTTC. Translating it yields CAISDRTGSQFF.

The rearrangement joins TRBV6-1 to TRBJ1-2; D is unclear. Trimming removed 0 bases from V and 4 bases from J, with 12 bases in between. The CDR3 length is 15 residues. CDR1 and CDR2 (germline): MNHNS, SASEGT. The CDR3: CASSEAWRSGYGYTF. The CDR3 DNA sequence: TGTGCCAGCAGTGAAGCCTGGAGGTCGGGCTATGGCTACACCTTC.

V usage is TRBV5-8 and J usage is TRBJ1-2, with D hard to call. Germline V gene data show CDR1 as SGHTS and CDR2 as YDEGEE. The CDR3 length is 14 residues. V was shortened by 1 base and J by 6 bases, with 13 bases between the two germline ends. The CDR3 sequence is CASSLIRGFDGYTF. As DNA, the CDR3 is TGTGCCAGCAGCTTGATCCGAGGGTTCGATGGCTACACCTTC.

V is TRBV7-2 and J is TRBJ2-3; D is ambiguous. The V gene's germline CDR1 is SGHTA and CDR2 FQGNSA. V was shortened by 5 bases and J by 0 bases, with 12 bases between the two germline ends. The CDR3 length is 15 residues. The chain's CDR3 is CASSPPLLSTDTQYF. CDR3 nucleotides: TGTGCCAGCAGCCCGCCCTTACTTAGCACAGATACGCAGTATTTT.

The chain employs TRBV10-3 and TRBJ1-1, with D perhaps matching TRBD1 (5 bases). Deletions cut 3 bases from V and 2 bases from J, with 10 bases between. Germline V gene sequence: CDR1 ENHRY, CDR2 SYGVKD. The CDR3 length is 14 residues. CDR3 amino acids: CAISEQDRNTEAFF. DNA of the CDR3: TGTGCCATCAGTGAACAGGACCGCAACACTGAAGCTTTCTTT.

V and J are TRBV5-1 and TRBJ2-1, with D perhaps TRBD1 (7 bases). The germline CDR1 and CDR2 sequences are SGHRS and YFSETQ. Trimming removed 6 bases at V and 3 bases at J, with 13 bases between. CDR3 length equals 14 residues. CDR3 sequence: CASTGGSHYNEQFF. DNA for the CDR3: TGCGCCAGCACAGGGGGGAGTCACTACAATGAGCAGTTCTTC.

The J gene is TRBJ1-3, the V gene TRBV5-4, with TRBD1 identical over 10 bases. The V gene end was trimmed by 2 bases and the J gene end by 1 base; junction bases not matched to a gene: 6. Germline V lookup: CDR1 SGHNT, CDR2 YYREEE (reference sequence). The CDR3 runs to 17 residues. CDR3 sequence: CASSLPTGGASGNTIYF. The CDR3 nucleotides read TGTGCCAGCAGCTTACCGACAGGGGGCGCTTCTGGAAACACCATATATTTT.

The genes are TRBV6-5 and TRBJ2-7; 10 nucleotides agree with TRBD1. The CDR3 spans 12 residues. Germline assignment: CDR1 MNHEY and CDR2 SVGAGI. V lost 7 bases to trimming and J lost 11 bases; unmatched junction nucleotides: 8. In nucleotides, the CDR3 is TGTGCCAGCAAGGTCGGGGACAGGGGAGAGTACTTC. This codes for CASKVGDRGEYF.

The CDR3, as DNA: TGTGCCAGCAGTGAAGGAGGGGAGACCCAGTACTTC. Its protein product is CASSEGGETQYF. The chain has TRBV2 and TRBJ2-5, with D possibly being TRBD2 (5 bases). Germline assignment: CDR1 SNHLY and CDR2 FYNNEI. V gave up 1 base and J gave up 5 bases, with 5 bases separating them. The CDR3 consists of 12 residues.

This chain connects TRBV11-3 to TRBJ2-3, with 8 nucleotides matching TRBD2. CDR3 length: 16 residues. After removal of 3 bases from V and 2 bases from J, the junction contained 7 bases not matched to a gene. In germline, CDR1 is SGHNT, CDR2 YENEEA. The CDR3 region is CASSFSIAGFTDTQYF. Written as DNA, the CDR3 is TGTGCCAGCAGCTTCTCGATAGCGGGGTTCACAGATACGCAGTATTTT.

V and J are TRBV3-1 (or the pseudogene TRBV3-2) and TRBJ2-2; possibly TRBD1 for D (6 bases). The CDR3 loop spans 15 amino acids. V gave up 3 bases and J gave up 5 bases, with 13 bases separating them. Germline-derived CDR1 and CDR2 are LGHDT and YNNKEL (reference sequence). CDR3 nucleotide sequence: TGTGCCAGCAGCCATCGGGACATAAGAACCGGGGAGCTGTTTTTT. This gives the protein CASSHRDIRTGELFF.

The V gene is TRBV6-5, the J gene TRBJ2-7, with 13 bases identical to TRBD2. V was pared by 4 bases and J by 2 bases, with 5 bases of the junction left unmatched. CDR1 is MNHEY, CDR2 SVGAGI, per germline. The CDR3 extends over 16 amino acids. Here the CDR3 DNA reads TGTGCCAGCAGTTCCCTAACTAGCGGGGGGGCCTACGAGCAGTACTTC. Protein: CASSSLTSGGAYEQYF.

The rearrangement joins TRBV3-1 (or the pseudogene TRBV3-2) to TRBJ2-3; D is unresolved. Germline values: CDR1 LGHDT, CDR2 YNNKEL (reference sequence). This CDR3 has 13 residues. Trimming took off 4 bases at V and 6 bases at J, with 11 bases between the two ends. The CDR3 spells CASSRFRSDTQYF. CDR3 in DNA: TGTGCCAGCAGCCGTTTCAGATCGGATACGCAGTATTTT.

V is TRBV19 and J is TRBJ2-1, with 8 positions matching TRBD2. Germline V gives CDR1 LNHDA, CDR2 SQIVND (reference sequence). The CDR3 loop spans 13 amino acids. This chain's CDR3 is CRGGWGDHPEQFF. CDR3 DNA sequence: TGTCGGGGGGGTTGGGGGGACCACCCGGAGCAGTTCTTC. Combining the CDR3 with reference TRBV19 and TRBJ2-1 gives the whole variable domain DGGITQSPKYLFRKEGQNVTLSCEQNLNHDAMYWYRQDPGQGLRLIYYSQIVNDFQKGDIAEGYSVSREKKESFPLTVTSAQKNPTAFYLCRGGWGDHPEQFFGPGTRLTVL.